The T cell receptor (beta chain) under discussion was sequenced for a study of beta chain features in type 1 diabetes. Study observations and caveats: The question of HLA type influencing TCRB rearrangement was one that remained unresolved here.

Comments on this clone: Antigen: not known.

The study reverse transcribed the entire isolated RNA, so it sequenced expressed TCRB transcripts. Some clones are missing from TCRdb's copy, which holds only in-frame ones; the method was immunoSEQ multiplex PCR. The data contain 400,000 to 550,000 clones, approximately 10% of them seen just once; the ten biggest clones take up about 0.045%. The sequencing sample was made of naive CD4+ T cells from blood. The sequence derives from a woman aged 18-30 years in good health.

CDR3 coding DNA: TGTGCCAGCAGCAGGGAGTTTGGTGAAAAACTGTTTTTT. Protein sequence: CASSREFGEKLFF. The V and J genes are TRBV9 and TRBJ1-4; no reliable D call. From germline, CDR1 is SGDLS and CDR2 YYNGEE. This CDR3 has 13 residues. V gave up 4 bases and J gave up 7 bases, with 11 bases separating them.